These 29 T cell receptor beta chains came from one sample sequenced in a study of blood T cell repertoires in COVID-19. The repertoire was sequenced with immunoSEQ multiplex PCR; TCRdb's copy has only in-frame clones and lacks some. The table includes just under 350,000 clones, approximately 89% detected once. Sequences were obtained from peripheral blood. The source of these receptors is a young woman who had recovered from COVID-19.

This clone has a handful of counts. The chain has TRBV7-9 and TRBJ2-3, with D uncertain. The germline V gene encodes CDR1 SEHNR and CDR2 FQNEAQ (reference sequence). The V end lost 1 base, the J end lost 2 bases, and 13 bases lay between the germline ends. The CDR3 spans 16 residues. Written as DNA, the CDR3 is TGTGCCAGCAGCTTAGGAGTCCGCCCATTCACAGATACGCAGTATTTT. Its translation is CASSLGVRPFTDTQYF.

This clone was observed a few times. The CDR3, as DNA: TGTGCCAGCAGCTTGGCACGGGGTGTGGACACCGGGGAGCTGTTTTTT. Protein product: CASSLARGVDTGELFF. The V gene is TRBV5-4, the J gene TRBJ2-2; D might be TRBD2 (5 bases). CDR1 and CDR2 (germline): SGHNT, YYREEE (reference sequence). The CDR3 spans 16 residues. Trimming removed 0 bases from V and 3 bases from J, with 12 bases in between.

For the CDR3, the DNA is TGTGCCAGCAGTCACACAGGGGGCGCCGATGAGCAGTTCTTC. It is translated as CASSHTGGADEQFF. V is TRBV13 and J is TRBJ2-1, with 9 bases that match TRBD1. The J segment lost 8 bases and the V segment lost 6 bases, leaving 8 bases of the junction unmatched. Per germline, CDR1 PRHDT and CDR2 FYEKMQ (reference sequence). This CDR3 spans 14 amino acids.

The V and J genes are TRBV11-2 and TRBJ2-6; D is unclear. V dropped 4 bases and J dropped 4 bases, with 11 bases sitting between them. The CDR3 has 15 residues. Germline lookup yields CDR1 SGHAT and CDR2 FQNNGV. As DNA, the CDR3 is TGTGCCAGCAGCTCACTGATGAAGGGGGCCAACGTCCTGACTTTC. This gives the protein CASSSLMKGANVLTF.

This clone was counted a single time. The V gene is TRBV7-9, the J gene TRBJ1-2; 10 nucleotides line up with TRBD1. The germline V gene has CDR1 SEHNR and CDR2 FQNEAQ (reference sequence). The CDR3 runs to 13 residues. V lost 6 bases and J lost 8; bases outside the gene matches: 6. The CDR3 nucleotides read TGTGCCAGCAGTACCGGGACAGGGGAAGGCTACACCTTC. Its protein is CASSTGTGEGYTF.

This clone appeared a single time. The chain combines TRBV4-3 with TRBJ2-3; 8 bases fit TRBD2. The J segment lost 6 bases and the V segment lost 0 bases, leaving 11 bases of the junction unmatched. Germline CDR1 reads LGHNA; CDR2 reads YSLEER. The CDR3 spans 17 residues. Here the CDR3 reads CASSQDPTGGPQDTQYF. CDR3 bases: TGCGCCAGCAGCCAAGATCCTACGGGAGGGCCGCAGGATACGCAGTATTTT.

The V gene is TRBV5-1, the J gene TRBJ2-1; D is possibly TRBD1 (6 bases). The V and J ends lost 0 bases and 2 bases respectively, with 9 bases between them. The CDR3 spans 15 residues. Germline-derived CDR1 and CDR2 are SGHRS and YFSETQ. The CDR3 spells CASSLAGQPYNEQFF. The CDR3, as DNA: TGCGCCAGCAGCTTGGCTGGACAGCCCTACAATGAGCAGTTCTTC.

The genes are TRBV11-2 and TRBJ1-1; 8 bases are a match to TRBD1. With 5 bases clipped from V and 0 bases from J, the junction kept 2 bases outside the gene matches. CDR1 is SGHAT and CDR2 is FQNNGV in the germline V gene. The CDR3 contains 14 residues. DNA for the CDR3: TGTGCCAGCAGCCGGGGACAGGTGAACACTGAAGCTTTCTTT. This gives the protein CASSRGQVNTEAFF.

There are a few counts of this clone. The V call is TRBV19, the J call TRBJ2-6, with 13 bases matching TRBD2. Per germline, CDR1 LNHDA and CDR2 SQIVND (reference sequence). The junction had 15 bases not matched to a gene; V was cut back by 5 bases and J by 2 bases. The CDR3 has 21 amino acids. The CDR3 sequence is CASSSRGTRLAGGTGANVLTF. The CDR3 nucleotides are TGTGCCAGTAGTTCCCGGGGGACCAGACTAGCGGGAGGAACTGGGGCCAACGTCCTGACTTTC.

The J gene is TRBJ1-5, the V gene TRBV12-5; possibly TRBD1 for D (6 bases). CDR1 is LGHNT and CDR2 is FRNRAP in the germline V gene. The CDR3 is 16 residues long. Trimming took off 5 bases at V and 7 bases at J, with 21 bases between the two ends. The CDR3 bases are TGTGCTAGTGGTCCTAATACAGGGAACAAAGGGCAGCCCCAGCATTTT. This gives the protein CASGPNTGNKGQPQHF.

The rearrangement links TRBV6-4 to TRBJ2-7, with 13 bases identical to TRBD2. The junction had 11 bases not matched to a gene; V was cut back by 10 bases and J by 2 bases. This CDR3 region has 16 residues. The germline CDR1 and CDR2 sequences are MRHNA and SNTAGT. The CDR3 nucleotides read TGTGCCACCCCGAGACTAGCGGGAGGTTGCACCTACGAGCAGTACGTC. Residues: CATPRLAGGCTYEQYV.

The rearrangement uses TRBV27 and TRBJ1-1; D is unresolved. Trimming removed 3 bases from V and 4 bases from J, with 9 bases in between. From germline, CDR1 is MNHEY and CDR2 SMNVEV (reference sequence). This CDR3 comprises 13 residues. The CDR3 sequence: CASSFGVGTEAFF. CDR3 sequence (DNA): TGTGCCAGCAGTTTCGGGGTCGGCACTGAAGCTTTCTTT.

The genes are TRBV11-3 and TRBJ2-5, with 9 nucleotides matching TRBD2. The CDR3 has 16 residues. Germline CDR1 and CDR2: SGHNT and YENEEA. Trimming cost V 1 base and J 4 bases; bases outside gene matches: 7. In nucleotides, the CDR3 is TGTGCCAGCAGCTTAGGGCGTAGCGGGAGATCAGAGACCCAGTACTTC. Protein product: CASSLGRSGRSETQYF.

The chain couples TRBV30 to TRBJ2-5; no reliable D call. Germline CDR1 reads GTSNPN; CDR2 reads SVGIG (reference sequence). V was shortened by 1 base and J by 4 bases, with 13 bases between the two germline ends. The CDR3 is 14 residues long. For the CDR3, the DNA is TGTGCCTGGAGTGCCTGGGCGATGGGAGAGACCCAGTACTTC. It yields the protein CAWSAWAMGETQYF.

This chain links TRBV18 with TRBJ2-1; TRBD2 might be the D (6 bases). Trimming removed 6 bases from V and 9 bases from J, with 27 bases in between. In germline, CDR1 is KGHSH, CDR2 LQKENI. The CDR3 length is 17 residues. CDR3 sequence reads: CASSPGSVAPLSSEQFF. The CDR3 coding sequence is TGTGCCAGCTCCCCCGGGAGTGTAGCCCCCCTATCAAGTGAGCAGTTCTTC.

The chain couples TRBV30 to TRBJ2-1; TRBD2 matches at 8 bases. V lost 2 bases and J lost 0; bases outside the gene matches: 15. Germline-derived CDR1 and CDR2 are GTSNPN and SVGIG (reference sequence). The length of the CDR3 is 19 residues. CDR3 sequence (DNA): TGTGCCTGGAGTCCTCGGGCTAGCGGGTTAAACCTCTCCTACAATGAGCAGTTCTTC. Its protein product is CAWSPRASGLNLSYNEQFF. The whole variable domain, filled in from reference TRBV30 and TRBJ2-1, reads SQTIHQWPATLVQPVGSPLSLECTVEGTSNPNLYWYRQAAGRGLQLLFYSVGIGQISSEVPQNLSASRPQDRQFILSSKKLLLSDSGFYLCAWSPRASGLNLSYNEQFFGPGTRLTVL.

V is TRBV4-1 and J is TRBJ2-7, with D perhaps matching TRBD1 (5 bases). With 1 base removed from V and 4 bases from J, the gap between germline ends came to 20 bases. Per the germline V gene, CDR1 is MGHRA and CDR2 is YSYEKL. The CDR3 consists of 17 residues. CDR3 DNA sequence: TGCGCCAGCAGCCAAGTTGGGCCCACAGACAGACGGTACGAGCAGTACGTC. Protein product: CASSQVGPTDRRYEQYV.

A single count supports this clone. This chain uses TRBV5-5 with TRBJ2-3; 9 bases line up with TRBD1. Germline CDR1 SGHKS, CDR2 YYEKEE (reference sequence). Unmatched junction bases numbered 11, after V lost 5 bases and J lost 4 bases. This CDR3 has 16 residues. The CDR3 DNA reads TGTGCCAGCAGTTCCGGACAGGGGAAGTCGGCAGATACGCAGTATTTT. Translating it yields CASSSGQGKSADTQYF.

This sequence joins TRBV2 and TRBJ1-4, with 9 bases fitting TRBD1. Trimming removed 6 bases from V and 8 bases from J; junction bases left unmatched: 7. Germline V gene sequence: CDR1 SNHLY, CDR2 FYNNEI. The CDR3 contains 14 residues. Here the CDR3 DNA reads TGTGCCAGCAGGGAGGGACAGGGTAAAGAAAAACTGTTTTTT. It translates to CASREGQGKEKLFF.

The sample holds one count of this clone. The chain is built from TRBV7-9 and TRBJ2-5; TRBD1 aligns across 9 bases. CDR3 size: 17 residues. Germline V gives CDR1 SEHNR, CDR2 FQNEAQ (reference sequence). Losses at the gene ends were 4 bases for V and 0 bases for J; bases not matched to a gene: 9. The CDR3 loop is CASSSLRTGENQETQYF. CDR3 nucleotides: TGTGCCAGCAGCTCACTTCGGACAGGGGAAAACCAAGAGACCCAGTACTTC.

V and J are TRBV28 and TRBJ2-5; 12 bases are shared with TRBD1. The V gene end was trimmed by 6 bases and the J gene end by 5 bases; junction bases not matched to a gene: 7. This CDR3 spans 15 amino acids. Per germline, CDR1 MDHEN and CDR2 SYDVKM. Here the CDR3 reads CASSPGQGARETQYF. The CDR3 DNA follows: TGTGCCAGCAGCCCGGGACAGGGGGCGAGGGAGACCCAGTACTTC. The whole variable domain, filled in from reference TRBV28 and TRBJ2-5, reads DVKVTQSSRYLVKRTGEKVFLECVQDMDHENMFWYRQDPGLGLRLIYFSYDVKMKEKGDIPEGYSVSREKKERFSLILESASTNQTSMYLCASSPGQGARETQYFGPGTRLLVL.

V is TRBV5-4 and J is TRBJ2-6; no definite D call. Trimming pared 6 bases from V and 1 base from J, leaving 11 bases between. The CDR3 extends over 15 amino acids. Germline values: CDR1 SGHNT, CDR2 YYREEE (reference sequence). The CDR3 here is CASTGWRSGANVLTF. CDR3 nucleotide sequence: TGTGCCAGCACCGGATGGAGATCTGGGGCCAACGTCCTGACTTTC.

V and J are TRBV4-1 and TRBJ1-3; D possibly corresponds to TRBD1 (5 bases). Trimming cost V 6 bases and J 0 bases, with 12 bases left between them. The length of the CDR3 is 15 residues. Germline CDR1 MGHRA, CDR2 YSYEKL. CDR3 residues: CASRRGLNSGNTIYF. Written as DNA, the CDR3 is TGCGCCAGCAGGCGGGGACTGAACTCTGGAAACACCATATATTTT.

The CDR3 loop reads CAIRAGSTDTQYF. The CDR3 coding sequence is TGTGCCATCAGGGCAGGGAGCACAGATACGCAGTATTTT. The V gene is TRBV10-3, the J gene TRBJ2-3, with a tentative D call TRBD1 (5 bases). Germline V lookup: CDR1 ENHRY, CDR2 SYGVKD. V was pared by 6 bases and J by 0 bases, with 7 bases between. This CDR3 is built from 13 residues.

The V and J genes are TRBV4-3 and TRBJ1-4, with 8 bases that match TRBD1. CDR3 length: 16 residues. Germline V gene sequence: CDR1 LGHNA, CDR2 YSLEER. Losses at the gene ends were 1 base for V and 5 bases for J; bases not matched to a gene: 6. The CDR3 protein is CASSQGVGTGNEKLFF. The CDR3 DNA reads TGCGCCAGCAGCCAAGGGGTCGGGACAGGAAATGAAAAACTGTTTTTT.

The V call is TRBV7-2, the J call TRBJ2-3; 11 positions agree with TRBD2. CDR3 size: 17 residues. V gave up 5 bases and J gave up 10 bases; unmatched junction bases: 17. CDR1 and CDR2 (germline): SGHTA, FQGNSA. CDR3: CASSPDTSGSQYIAQYF. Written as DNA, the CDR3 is TGTGCCAGCAGCCCCGATACTAGCGGGAGCCAGTATATAGCGCAGTATTTT.

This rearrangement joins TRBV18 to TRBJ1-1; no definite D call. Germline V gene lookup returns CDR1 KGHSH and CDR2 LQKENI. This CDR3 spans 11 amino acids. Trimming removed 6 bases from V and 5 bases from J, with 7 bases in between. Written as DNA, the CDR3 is TGTGCCAGCTCGAGGGAAACTGAAGCTTTCTTT. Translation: CASSRETEAFF.

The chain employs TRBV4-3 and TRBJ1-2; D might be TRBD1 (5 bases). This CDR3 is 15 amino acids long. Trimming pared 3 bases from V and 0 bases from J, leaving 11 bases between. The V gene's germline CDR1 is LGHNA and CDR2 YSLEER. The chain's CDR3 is CASSHTGAPNYGYTF. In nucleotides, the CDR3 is TGCGCCAGCAGCCATACAGGCGCCCCTAACTATGGCTACACCTTC.

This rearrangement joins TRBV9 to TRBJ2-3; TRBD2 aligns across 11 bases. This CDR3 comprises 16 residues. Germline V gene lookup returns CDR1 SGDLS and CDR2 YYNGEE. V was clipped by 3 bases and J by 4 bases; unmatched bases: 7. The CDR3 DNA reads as TGTGCCAGCAGCGAAGATAGCGGGAGGGCCCCAGATACGCAGTATTTT. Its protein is CASSEDSGRAPDTQYF.